This TCR beta chain was profiled in a study of blood T cell repertoires in COVID-19. Background on the study: The samples span acute and convalescent COVID-19 from the United States, Italy and Spain. Nucleic acid was either cDNA or gDNA, and it came from T cells, B-cell-depleted T cells, or PBMCs.

The protocol was immunoSEQ multiplex PCR, while the TCRdb copy is restricted to in-frame clones and leaves out a portion. The sample records 230,000 or so clones, more than 70% being singletons. Germline V gene sequence: CDR1 DFQATT, CDR2 SNEGSKA (reference sequence). The germline V and J ends were trimmed by 3 bases and 0 bases, with 9 bases remaining between them. The CDR3 is made up of 14 amino acids. Sequenced: peripheral blood. This receptor was taken from a man in his forties with active or convalescent COVID-19. This rearrangement joins TRBV20-1 to TRBJ1-5; D possibly corresponds to TRBD1 (6 bases). This chain's CDR3 is CSASDRISNQPQHF. For the CDR3, the DNA is TGCAGTGCTAGTGACAGGATTAGCAATCAGCCCCAGCATTTT.